The sample holds one count of the clone carrying this TCR beta chain. Generated by immunoSEQ multiplex PCR, the TCRdb table keeps only in-frame clones and is missing some. The table has about 140,000 clones, around 90% seen once; the top ten hold 6% to 9%. This record comes from a study of control samples from healthy donors and cancer patients. This sequence was found in a man between 18 and 35 years old in good health. The specimen was blood.

Written as DNA, the CDR3 is TGTGCCAGCAGTTACTCGAAATCCAGGGCTAGAAGCGGCTACACCTTC. This sequence encodes CASSYSKSRARSGYTF. The chain recombines TRBV6-5 with TRBJ1-2, with D possibly TRBD1 on 5 matching bases. This CDR3 region has 16 residues. Trimming left V 0 bases short and J 8 bases short, with 19 bases between. Germline CDR1 and CDR2: MNHEY and SVGAGI.